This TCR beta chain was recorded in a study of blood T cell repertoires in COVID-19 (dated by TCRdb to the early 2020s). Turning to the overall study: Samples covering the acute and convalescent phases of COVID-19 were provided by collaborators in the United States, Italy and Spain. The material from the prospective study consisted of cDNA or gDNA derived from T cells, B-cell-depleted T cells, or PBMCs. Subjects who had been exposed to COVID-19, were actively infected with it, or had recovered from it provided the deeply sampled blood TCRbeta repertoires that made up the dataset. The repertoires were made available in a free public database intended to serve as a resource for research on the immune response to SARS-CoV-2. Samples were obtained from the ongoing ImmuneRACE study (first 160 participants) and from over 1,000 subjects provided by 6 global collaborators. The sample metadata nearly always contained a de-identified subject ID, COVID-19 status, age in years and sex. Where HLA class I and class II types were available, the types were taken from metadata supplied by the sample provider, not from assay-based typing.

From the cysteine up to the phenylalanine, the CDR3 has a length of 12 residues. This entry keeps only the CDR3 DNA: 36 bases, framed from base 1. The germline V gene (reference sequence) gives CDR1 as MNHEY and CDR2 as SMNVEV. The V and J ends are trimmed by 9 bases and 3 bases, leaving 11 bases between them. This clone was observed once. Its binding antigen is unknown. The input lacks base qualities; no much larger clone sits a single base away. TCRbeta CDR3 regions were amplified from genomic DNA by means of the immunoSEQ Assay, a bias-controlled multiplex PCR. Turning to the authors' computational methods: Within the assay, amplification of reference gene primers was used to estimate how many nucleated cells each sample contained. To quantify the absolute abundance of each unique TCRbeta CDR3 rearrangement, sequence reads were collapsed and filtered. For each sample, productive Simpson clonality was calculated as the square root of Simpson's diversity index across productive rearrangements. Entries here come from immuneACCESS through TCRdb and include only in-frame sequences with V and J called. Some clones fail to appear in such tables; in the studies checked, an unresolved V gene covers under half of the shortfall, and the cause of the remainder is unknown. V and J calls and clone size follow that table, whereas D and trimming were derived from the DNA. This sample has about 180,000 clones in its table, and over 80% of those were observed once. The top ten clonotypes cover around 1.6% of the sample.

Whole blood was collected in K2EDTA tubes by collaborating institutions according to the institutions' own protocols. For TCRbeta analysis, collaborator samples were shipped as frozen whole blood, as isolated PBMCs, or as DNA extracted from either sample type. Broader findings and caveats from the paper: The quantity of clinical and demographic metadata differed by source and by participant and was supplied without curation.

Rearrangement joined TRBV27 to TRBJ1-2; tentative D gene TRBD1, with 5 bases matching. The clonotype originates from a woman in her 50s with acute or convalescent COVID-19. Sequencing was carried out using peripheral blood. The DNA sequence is TGTGCCAGTTGGGGCGGACACTATGGCTACACCTTC. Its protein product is CASWGGHYGYTF.